The rows below give T cell receptor beta chains drawn from one sample of a study of blood T cell repertoires in COVID-19. Profiling relied on immunoSEQ multiplex PCR, and the TCRdb table lists in-frame clones only, not all of them. This sample yields about 110,000 clones, of which around 89% are seen a single time; about 30% belongs to the top ten. Sequencing input: peripheral blood. All receptors derive from a woman of 80 years or more with acute or convalescent COVID-19. Each CDR3 is given with its conserved first and last residue. The D gene is left open where the match is weak. Some rows have no size entry. The others give once, few or many, or a class for an expanded clone.

TRBJ2-7 | TRBD1 | TRBV5-4 | NA | TGTGCCAGCAGCTCACCGGGACAGGGCCTCTACGAGCAGTACTTC | CASSSPGQGLYEQYF
TRBJ2-7 | NA | TRBV13 | NA | TGTGCCAGCAGCTTAGGACCCGGGGGCTCCTACGAGCAGTACTTC | CASSLGPGGSYEQYF
TRBJ2-7 | TRBD1 | TRBV30 | NA | TGTGCCTGGACGGGACAGGGCTGGGGTGGGCAGTACTTC | CAWTGQGWGGQYF
TRBJ2-7 | NA | TRBV7-8 | NA | TGTGCCAGCAGCTTAGGTTTAGGGGCCTACGAGCAGTACTTC | CASSLGLGAYEQYF
TRBJ1-2 | NA | TRBV9 | NA | TGTGCCAGCAGCCCCGACTTTACGTTTAACTATGGCTACACCTTC | CASSPDFTFNYGYTF
TRBJ1-1 | NA | TRBV15 | NA | TGTGCCACCAGCAGGGTAGGGGTGACTGAAGCTTTCTTT | CATSRVGVTEAFF
TRBJ1-2 | NA | TRBV3-1/TRBV3-2 | NA | TGTGCCAGCAGCCAAGAGGCAGGGTTTGATGGCTACACCTTC | CASSQEAGFDGYTF
TRBJ2-7 | NA | TRBV11-2 | NA | TGTGCCAGCAGCTCCACGGGACACATCTACGAGCAGTACTTC | CASSSTGHIYEQYF
TRBJ1-1 | TRBD1 | TRBV3-1/TRBV3-2 | NA | TGTGCCAGCAGCCGAGAGGGACAGGCTGAAGCTTTCTTT | CASSREGQAEAFF
TRBJ2-7 | NA | TRBV30 | NA | TGTGCCTGGACACCGGGACTGCACTTAGAGCAGTACTTC | CAWTPGLHLEQYF
TRBJ1-5 | TRBD1 | TRBV6-2/TRBV6-3 | few | TGTGCCAGCAGTTACCCGGGACAGGGTGGTCAGCCCCAGCATTTT | CASSYPGQGGQPQHF
TRBJ1-2 | NA | TRBV4-1 | NA | TGCGCCAGCAGCCAATACGAGGAATATGGCTACACCTTC | CASSQYEEYGYTF
TRBJ1-2 | TRBD1 | TRBV4-1 | NA | TGCGCCAGCAGCCACCTACAGGGGGACGGTAACTATGGCTACACCTTC | CASSHLQGDGNYGYTF
TRBJ2-1 | NA | TRBV11-2 | NA | TGTGCCAGCAGCTCCCGTGTCCTAGGTGAGCAGTTCTTC | CASSSRVLGEQFF
TRBJ1-2 | TRBD1 | TRBV7-2 | NA | TGTGCCAGCAGCTTAGAGGGATACAGGGGTGGCTACACCTTC | CASSLEGYRGGYTF
TRBJ2-3 | TRBD2 | TRBV7-2 | NA | TGTGCCAGCAGCTCCGGACTAGCGGGGGGGGGAGCCCTCACAGATACGCAGTATTTT | CASSSGLAGGGALTDTQYF
TRBJ2-3 | NA | TRBV2 | NA | TGTGCCAGCAGTGAGGCCCCGGGAAGTACGCAGTATTTT | CASSEAPGSTQYF
TRBJ2-2 | NA | TRBV14 | NA | TGTGCCAGCAGCCAGCAAGCAGGGGCCGGGGAGCTGTTTTTT | CASSQQAGAGELFF
TRBJ1-6 | NA | TRBV28 | once | TGTGCCAGCAAGCGGATCTATAATTCACCCCTCCACTTT | CASKRIYNSPLHF
TRBJ2-5 | NA | TRBV3-1/TRBV3-2 | NA | TGTGCCAGCAGCCAGTTCAGCCAAGAGACCCAGTACTTC | CASSQFSQETQYF
TRBJ1-5 | NA | TRBV10-2 | NA | TGCGCCAGCAGTGAGATGGAAGGGGTGGGTAATCAGCCCCAGCATTTT | CASSEMEGVGNQPQHF
TRBJ1-4 | TRBD1 | TRBV6-5 | NA | TGTGCCAGCAGTTCCAGACAGGGGGTCCGGGAAAAACTGTTTTTT | CASSSRQGVREKLFF
TRBJ2-2 | NA | TRBV7-6 | NA | TGTGCCAGCAGCTTAGTGGGACTGCGATCGTCCGGGGAGCTGTTTTTT | CASSLVGLRSSGELFF
TRBJ2-1 | NA | TRBV7-2 | NA | TGTGCCAGCAGCTTAGCTAGTCCGGCCTACAATGAGCAGTTCTTC | CASSLASPAYNEQFF
TRBJ1-5 | TRBD1 | TRBV27 | once | TGTGCCAGCAGTTTCTCCGGACAGGGAGGGAGGTATAGCAATCAGCCCCAGCATTTT | CASSFSGQGGRYSNQPQHF
TRBJ2-7 | NA | TRBV5-4 | NA | TGTGCCAGCAGCTCCGACTCCGCGCAGTACTTC | CASSSDSAQYF
TRBJ2-3 | TRBD2 | TRBV19 | NA | TGTGCCAGTAGAACTAGCGGTGTTAGCACAGATACGCAGTATTTT | CASRTSGVSTDTQYF
TRBJ1-2 | NA | TRBV27 | NA | TGTGCCAGCAGTCCTTCCCTGGGGGGGCGAACCTATGGCTACACCTTC | CASSPSLGGRTYGYTF
TRBJ1-1 | NA | TRBV30 | NA | TGTGCCTGGAGTACGGCTCGGAGCACTGAAGCTTTCTTT | CAWSTARSTEAFF
TRBJ1-6 | TRBD1 | TRBV5-1 | NA | TGCGCCAGCAGCCGGGGGACAGGGAGTAATTCACCCCTCCACTTT | CASSRGTGSNSPLHF
TRBJ2-1 | NA | TRBV7-6 | few | TGTGCCAGCAGCGCCTCACAGGGAAATGAGCAGTTCTTC | CASSASQGNEQFF
TRBJ2-1 | TRBD2 | TRBV19 | NA | TGTGCCAGTTCCCTCTCGACGGAGCGGGGTCTTATTTACAATGAGCAGTTCTTC | CASSLSTERGLIYNEQFF
TRBJ2-6 | NA | TRBV7-3 | once | TGTGCCAGCAGCATGGACAGTTTCCCCTCTGGGGCCAACGTCCTGACTTTC | CASSMDSFPSGANVLTF
TRBJ2-7 | NA | TRBV5-5 | NA | TGTGCCAGCAGCTCCCTTGTCGGTATCTACTACGAGCAGTACTTC | CASSSLVGIYYEQYF
TRBJ2-7 | NA | TRBV19 | NA | TGTGCCAGTTCAGAGGTAGCCAACTACGAGCAGTACTTC | CASSEVANYEQYF
TRBJ2-3 | TRBD2 | TRBV12-5 | NA | TGTGCTAGTGGCATTACTAGCGGGGGGTCCCGATCGGATACGCAGTATTTT | CASGITSGGSRSDTQYF
TRBJ2-1 | NA | TRBV5-1 | NA | TGCGCCAGCAGCTTGCCCCGGAGCTCCTACAATGAGCAGTTCTTC | CASSLPRSSYNEQFF
TRBJ1-2 | NA | TRBV28 | NA | TGTGCCAGCAGTTTATCGGGGGGGTTTGGTGGCTACACCTTC | CASSLSGGFGGYTF
TRBJ2-3 | TRBD2 | TRBV6-2/TRBV6-3 | NA | TGTGCCAGCAGTTCCACTAGCGGGGGGTTTGGTACGCAGTATTTT | CASSSTSGGFGTQYF
TRBJ2-3 | NA | TRBV27 | NA | TGTGCCAGCAGTTTATACCCCGACCGACTAGAATGGGATACGCAGTATTTT | CASSLYPDRLEWDTQYF
TRBJ2-5 | TRBD2 | TRBV3-1/TRBV3-2 | NA | TGTGCCAGCAGCGCGAACCTAGCGGGGGGGCAAGAGACCCAGTACTTC | CASSANLAGGQETQYF
TRBJ2-7 | NA | TRBV12-3/TRBV12-4 | NA | TGTGCCAGCAGTAGCGGCTGGGAGCAGTACTTC | CASSSGWEQYF
TRBJ1-5 | TRBD1 | TRBV4-3 | NA | TGCGCCAGCAGCCAAGATAGAGGGGGCGGACAGCCCCAGCATTTT | CASSQDRGGGQPQHF
TRBJ1-5 | NA | TRBV6-6 | NA | TGTGCCAGCAGTTACTCTTCTCCGGATCAGCCCCAGCATTTT | CASSYSSPDQPQHF
TRBJ1-5 | NA | TRBV7-2 | NA | TGTGCCAGCAGCCCAAACAGGGATCGTAGTCAGCCCCAGCATTTT | CASSPNRDRSQPQHF
TRBJ2-7 | TRBD1 | TRBV23-1 | NA | TGCGCCAGCACTAAGAGGACAGGGGGCAGCTCCTACGAGCAGTACTTC | CASTKRTGGSSYEQYF
TRBJ1-2 | TRBD1 | TRBV13 | NA | TGTGCCAGCAGCAGGACCGGGACAGGGATCAACTATGGCTACACCTTC | CASSRTGTGINYGYTF
TRBJ2-2 | NA | TRBV5-4 | few | TGTGCCAGCAGCTTAGAGACAGGGACTGGAATCACCGGGGAGCTGTTTTTT | CASSLETGTGITGELFF